The rows below give T cell receptor beta chains drawn from one sample of a study of shared clonotypes between healthy human individuals. Assay used: immunoSEQ multiplex PCR; TCRdb lists only in-frame clones, some missing. The table has under 1,900,000 clones, approximately 98.5% seen once. Sequencing used naive CD4+ T cells sorted from blood. The source of these receptors is a man aged 25 to 40 in good health. CDR3s include the opening cysteine and the closing phenylalanine or tryptophan. Fields, in order: CDR3 length, J gene, V gene, D gene, CDR3 protein, CDR3 DNA. D genes are given only for firm matches.

14	TRBJ2-2	TRBV11-2	.	CASSLWRESGELFF	TGTGCCAGCAGCTTATGGAGGGAATCCGGGGAGCTGTTTTTT
16	TRBJ1-2	TRBV6-4	.	CASRGGQGWPTYGYTF	TGTGCCAGCAGGGGGGGGCAGGGATGGCCAACCTATGGCTACACCTTC
15	TRBJ2-3	TRBV5-1	.	CASSYLRPSTDTQYF	TGCGCCAGCAGCTATTTGCGGCCCAGCACAGATACGCAGTATTTT
15	TRBJ2-1	TRBV9	TRBD1	CASSPGQGTGNEQFF	TGTGCCAGCAGCCCTGGACAGGGAACGGGGAATGAGCAGTTCTTC
15	TRBJ2-2	TRBV18	.	CASSPSRQPGGELFF	TGTGCCAGCTCACCATCGAGACAGCCGGGTGGGGAGCTGTTTTTT
14	TRBJ2-4	TRBV5-4	TRBD2	CASSSMGTSGVKYF	TGTGCCAGCAGCTCGATGGGGACTAGCGGGGTTAAGTACTTC
16	TRBJ2-5	TRBV18	.	CASSPDRGLTSGVKYF	TGTGCCAGCTCACCAGACAGGGGACTGACTAGCGGCGTTAAGTACTTC
16	TRBJ2-3	TRBV28	.	CASSARGAGLGDTQYF	TGTGCCAGCAGCGCTCGAGGAGCGGGCTTAGGTGATACGCAGTATTTT
11	TRBJ1-5	TRBV19	.	CASSSPLTQHF	TGTGCCAGCTCCTCTCCGTTAACCCAGCATTTT
11	TRBJ2-5	TRBV5-1	.	CASSLTETQYF	TGCGCCAGCAGTCTTACAGAGACCCAGTACTTC
12	TRBJ2-7	TRBV7-6	TRBD1	CDNDQGAGEQYF	TGTGACAATGACCAGGGGGCAGGGGAGCAGTACTTC
11	TRBJ2-1	TRBV29-1	TRBD1	CSGGTDNEQFF	TGCAGCGGGGGGACAGACAATGAGCAGTTCTTC
14	TRBJ2-1	TRBV11-2	.	CASSGDAAYNEQFF	TGTGCCAGCAGTGGGGACGCGGCCTACAATGAGCAGTTCTTC